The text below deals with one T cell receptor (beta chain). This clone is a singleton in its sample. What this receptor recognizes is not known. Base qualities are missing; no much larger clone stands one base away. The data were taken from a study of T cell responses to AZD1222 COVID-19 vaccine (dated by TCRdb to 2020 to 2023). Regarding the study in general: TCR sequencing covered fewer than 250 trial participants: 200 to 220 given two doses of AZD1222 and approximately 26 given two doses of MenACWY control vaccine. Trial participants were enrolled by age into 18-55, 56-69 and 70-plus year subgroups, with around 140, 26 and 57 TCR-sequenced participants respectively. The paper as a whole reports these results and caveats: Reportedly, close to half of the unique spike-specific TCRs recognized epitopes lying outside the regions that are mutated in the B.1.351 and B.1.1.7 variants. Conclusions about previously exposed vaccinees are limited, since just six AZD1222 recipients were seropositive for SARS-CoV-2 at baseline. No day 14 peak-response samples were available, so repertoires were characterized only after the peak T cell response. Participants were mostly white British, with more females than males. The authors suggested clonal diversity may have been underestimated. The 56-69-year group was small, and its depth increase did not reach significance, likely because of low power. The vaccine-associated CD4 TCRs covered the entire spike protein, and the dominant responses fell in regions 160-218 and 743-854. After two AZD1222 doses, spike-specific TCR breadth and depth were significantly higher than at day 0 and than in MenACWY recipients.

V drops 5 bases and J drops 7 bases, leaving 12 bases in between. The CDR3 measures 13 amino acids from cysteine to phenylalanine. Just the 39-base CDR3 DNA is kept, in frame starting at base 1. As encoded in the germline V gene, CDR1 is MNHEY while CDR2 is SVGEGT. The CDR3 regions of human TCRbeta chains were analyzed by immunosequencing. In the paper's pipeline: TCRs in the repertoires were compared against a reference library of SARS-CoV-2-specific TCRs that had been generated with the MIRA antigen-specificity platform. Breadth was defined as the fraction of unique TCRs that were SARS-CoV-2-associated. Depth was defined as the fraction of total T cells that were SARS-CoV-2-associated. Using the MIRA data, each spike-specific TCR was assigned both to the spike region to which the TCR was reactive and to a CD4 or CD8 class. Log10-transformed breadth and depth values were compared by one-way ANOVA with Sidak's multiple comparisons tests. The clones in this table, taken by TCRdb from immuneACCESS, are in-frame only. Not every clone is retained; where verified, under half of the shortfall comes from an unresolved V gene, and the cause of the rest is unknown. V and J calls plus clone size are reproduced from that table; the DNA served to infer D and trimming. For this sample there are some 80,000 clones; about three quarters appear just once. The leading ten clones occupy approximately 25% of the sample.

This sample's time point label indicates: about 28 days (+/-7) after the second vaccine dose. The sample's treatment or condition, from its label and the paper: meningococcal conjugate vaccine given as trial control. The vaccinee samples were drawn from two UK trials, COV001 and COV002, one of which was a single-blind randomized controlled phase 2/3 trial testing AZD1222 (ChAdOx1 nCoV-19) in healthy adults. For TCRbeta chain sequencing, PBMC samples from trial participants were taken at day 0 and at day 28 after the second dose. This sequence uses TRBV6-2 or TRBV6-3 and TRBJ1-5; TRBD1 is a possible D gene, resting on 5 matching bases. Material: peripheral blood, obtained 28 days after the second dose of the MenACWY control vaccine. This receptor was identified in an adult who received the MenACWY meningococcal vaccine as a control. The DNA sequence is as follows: TGTGCCAGCAGTCTGGACATCGGGCAGCCCCAGCATTTT. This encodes CASSLDIGQPQHF.